This T cell receptor (beta chain) was retrieved from a study of technical replicates of blood from a few donors. Germline V gene data show CDR1 as LNHDA and CDR2 as SQIVND (reference sequence). With 4 bases clipped from V and 7 bases from J, the junction kept 9 bases outside the gene matches. This CDR3 has 14 amino acids. TCRdb's table, derived via immunoSEQ multiplex PCR, lists solely in-frame clones and lacks some. The sample contains approximately 85,000 clones, roughly 94% of which appear only once. This TCR came from a human donor in good health. The sequenced sample was T cells isolated from PBMCs. V is TRBV19 and J is TRBJ1-2; 7 positions match TRBD1. The CDR3 DNA is TGTGCCAGTAGTACCCCCGACAGGGATGGTGGCTACACCTTC. As protein: CASSTPDRDGGYTF.